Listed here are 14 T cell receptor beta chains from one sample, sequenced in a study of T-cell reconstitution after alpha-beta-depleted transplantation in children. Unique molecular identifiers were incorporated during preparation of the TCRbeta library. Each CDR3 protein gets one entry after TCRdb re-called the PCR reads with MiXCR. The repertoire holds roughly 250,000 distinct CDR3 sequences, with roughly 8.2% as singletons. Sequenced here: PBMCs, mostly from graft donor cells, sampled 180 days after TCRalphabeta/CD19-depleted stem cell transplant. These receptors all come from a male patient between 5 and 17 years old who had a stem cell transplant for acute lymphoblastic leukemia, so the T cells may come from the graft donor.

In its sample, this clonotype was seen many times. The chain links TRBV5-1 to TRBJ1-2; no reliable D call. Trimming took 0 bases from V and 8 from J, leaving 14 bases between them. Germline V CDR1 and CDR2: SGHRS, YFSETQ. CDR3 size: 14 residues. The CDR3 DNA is TGCGCCAGCAGCTTGGGGGCGTCCCCTTTAGGCTACACCTTC. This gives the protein CASSLGASPLGYTF.

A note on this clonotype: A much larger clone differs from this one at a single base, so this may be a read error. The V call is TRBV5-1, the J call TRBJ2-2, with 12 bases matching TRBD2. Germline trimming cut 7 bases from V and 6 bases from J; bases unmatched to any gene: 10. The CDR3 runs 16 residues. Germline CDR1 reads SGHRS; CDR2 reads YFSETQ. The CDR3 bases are TGCGCCAGCGGCAAGGCGGGACTAGCGGGTTCCGGGGAGCTGTTTTTT. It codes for CASGKAGLAGSGELFF.

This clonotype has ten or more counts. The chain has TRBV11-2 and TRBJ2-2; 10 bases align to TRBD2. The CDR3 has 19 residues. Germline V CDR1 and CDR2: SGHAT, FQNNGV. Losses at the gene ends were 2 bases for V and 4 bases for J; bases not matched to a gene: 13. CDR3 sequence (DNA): TGTGCCAGCAGCTTAATCAACCCTAGCGGGGGCCATTTCACCGGGGAGCTGTTTTTT. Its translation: CASSLINPSGGHFTGELFF.

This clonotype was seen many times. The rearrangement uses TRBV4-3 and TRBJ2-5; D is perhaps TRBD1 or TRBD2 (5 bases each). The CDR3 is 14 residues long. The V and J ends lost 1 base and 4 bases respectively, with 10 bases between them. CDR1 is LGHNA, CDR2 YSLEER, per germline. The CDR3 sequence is CASSQGGMGETQYF. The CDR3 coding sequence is TGCGCCAGCAGCCAAGGGGGGATGGGAGAGACCCAGTACTTC.

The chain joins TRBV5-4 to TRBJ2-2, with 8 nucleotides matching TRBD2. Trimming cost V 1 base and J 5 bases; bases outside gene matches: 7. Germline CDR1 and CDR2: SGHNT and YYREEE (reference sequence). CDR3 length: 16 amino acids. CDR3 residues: CASSLPGTSRTGELFF. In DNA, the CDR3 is TGTGCCAGCAGCTTGCCAGGGACTAGTCGGACCGGGGAGCTGTTTTTT.

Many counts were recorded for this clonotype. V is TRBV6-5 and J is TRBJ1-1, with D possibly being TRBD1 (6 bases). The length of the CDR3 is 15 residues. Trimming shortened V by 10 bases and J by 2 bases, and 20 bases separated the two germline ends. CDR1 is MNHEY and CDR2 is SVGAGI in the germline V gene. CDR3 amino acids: CATRTVGQRNTEAFF. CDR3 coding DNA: TGTGCCACCAGGACCGTAGGACAGCGAAACACTGAAGCTTTCTTT.

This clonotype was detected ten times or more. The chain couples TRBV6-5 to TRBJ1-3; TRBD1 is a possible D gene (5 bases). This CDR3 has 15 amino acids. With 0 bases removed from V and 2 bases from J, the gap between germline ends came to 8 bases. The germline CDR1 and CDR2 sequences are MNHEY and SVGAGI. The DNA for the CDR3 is TGTGCCAGCAGTTACTCGGCAGGGACTGGAAACACCATATATTTT. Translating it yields CASSYSAGTGNTIYF.

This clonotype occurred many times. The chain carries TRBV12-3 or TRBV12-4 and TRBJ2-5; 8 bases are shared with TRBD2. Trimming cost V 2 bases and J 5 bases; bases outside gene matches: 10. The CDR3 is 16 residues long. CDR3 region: CASSLTPEREFETQYF. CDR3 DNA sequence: TGTGCCAGCAGTTTAACCCCTGAGCGGGAGTTCGAGACCCAGTACTTC.

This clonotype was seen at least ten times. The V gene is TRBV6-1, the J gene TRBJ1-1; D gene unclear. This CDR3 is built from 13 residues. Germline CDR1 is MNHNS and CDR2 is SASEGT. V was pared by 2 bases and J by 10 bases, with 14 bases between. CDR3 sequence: CASSEPHPLSAFF. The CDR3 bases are TGTGCCAGCAGTGAACCCCATCCATTATCAGCTTTCTTT.

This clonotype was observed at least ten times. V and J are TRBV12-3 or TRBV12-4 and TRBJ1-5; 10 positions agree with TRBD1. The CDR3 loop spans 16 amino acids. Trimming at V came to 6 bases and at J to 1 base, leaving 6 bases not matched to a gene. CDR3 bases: TGTGCCAGCAGCCGTGGACAGGGGGGCAGCAATCAGCCCCAGCATTTT. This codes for CASSRGQGGSNQPQHF.

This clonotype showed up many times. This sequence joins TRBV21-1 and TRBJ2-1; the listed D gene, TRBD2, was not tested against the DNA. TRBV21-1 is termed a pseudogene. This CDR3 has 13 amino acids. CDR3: CASSAGTSNEQFF. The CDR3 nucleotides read TGTGCCAGCAGCGCCGGGACTTCCAATGAGCAGTTCTTC.

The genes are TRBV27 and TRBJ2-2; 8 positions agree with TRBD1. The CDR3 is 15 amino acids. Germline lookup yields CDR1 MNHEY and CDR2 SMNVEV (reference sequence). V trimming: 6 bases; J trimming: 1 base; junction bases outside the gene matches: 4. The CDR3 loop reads CASSTGQGNTGELFF. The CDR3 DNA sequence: TGTGCCAGCAGCACAGGACAGGGGAACACCGGGGAGCTGTTTTTT.

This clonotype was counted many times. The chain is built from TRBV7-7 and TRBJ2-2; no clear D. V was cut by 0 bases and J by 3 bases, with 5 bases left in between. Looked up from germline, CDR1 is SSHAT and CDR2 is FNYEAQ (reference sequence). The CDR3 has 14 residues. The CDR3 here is CASSLAPHTGELFF. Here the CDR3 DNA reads TGTGCCAGCAGCTTAGCACCGCACACCGGGGAGCTGTTTTTT.

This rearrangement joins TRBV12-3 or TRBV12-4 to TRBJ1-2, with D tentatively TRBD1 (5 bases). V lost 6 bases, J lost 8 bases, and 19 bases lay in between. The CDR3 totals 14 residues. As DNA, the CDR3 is TGTGCCAGCAGGAACACCTGGGGGGATCGCGGCTACACCTTC. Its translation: CASRNTWGDRGYTF.